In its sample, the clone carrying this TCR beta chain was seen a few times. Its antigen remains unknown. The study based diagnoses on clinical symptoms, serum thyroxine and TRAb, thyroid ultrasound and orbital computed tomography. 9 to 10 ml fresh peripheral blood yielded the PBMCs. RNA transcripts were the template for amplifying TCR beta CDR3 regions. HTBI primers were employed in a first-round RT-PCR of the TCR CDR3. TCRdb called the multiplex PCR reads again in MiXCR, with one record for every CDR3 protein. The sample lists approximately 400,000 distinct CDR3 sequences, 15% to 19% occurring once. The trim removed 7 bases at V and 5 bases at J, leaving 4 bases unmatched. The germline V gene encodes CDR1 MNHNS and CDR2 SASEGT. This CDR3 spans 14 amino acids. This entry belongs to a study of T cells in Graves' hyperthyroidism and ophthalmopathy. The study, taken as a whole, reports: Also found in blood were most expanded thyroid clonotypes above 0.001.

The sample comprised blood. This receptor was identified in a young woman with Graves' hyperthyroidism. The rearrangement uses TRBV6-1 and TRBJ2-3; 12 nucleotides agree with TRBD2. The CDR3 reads CASTTSGSGDTQYF. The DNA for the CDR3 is TGTGCCAGCACGACTAGCGGGAGTGGAGATACGCAGTATTTT.